Listed below are T cell receptor beta chains from one sample, sequenced in a study of control samples from healthy donors and cancer patients. Measured with immunoSEQ multiplex PCR; TCRdb has only the in-frame clones, and not every one. The data show 5,500 to 8,500 clones, about 70% seen once. The sample comprised formalin-fixed, paraffin-embedded tissue. The receptor set was obtained from a male donor with melanoma. CDR3s include the opening cysteine and the closing phenylalanine or tryptophan.

V gene	J gene	CDR3 protein
TRBV6-6	TRBJ2-1	CASTPRELYNEQFF
TRBV13	TRBJ2-2	CASSLDPGRIGTGELFF
TRBV7-3	TRBJ2-5	CASSLRVQETQYF
TRBV3-1/TRBV3-2	TRBJ1-2	CASGRHRRYGYTF
TRBV7-6	TRBJ1-5	CASSLEEAQPQHF
TRBV2	TRBJ1-5	CASRREGVQPQHF
TRBV3-1/TRBV3-2	TRBJ1-5	CASSQGQVLNQPQHF
TRBV18	TRBJ1-1	CASSPVDRGRGSEAFF
TRBV15	TRBJ2-3	CATSGGAWGLAGADTQYF
TRBV11-2	TRBJ2-1	CASSAGTSGLNEQFF
TRBV7-3	TRBJ2-3	CASSTSSGGRTDTQYF
TRBV11-3	TRBJ2-1	CASSLLAGDYNEQFF
TRBV5-5	TRBJ1-5	CASSLGSAGRINQPQHF
TRBV28	TRBJ1-5	CASSLSEGLGSINQPQHF
TRBV14	TRBJ2-5	CASRAGQGIQETQYF
TRBV12-3/TRBV12-4	TRBJ1-1	CASSRRGAEAFF
TRBV19	TRBJ1-5	CTSSPSEGVYQPQHF
TRBV19	TRBJ2-1	CASSGTSYNEQFF
TRBV14	TRBJ1-2	CASSQVRGDYYGYTF
TRBV5-5	TRBJ1-1	CASSFVVLTEAFF
TRBV2	TRBJ2-3	CASSGGTDTQYF
TRBV5-6	TRBJ1-2	CASSLRLWGLGYTF
TRBV27	TRBJ2-1	CASSSGTGNNEQFF
TRBV7-2	TRBJ1-4	CASSLNPLATNEKLFF